These 6 T cell receptor beta chains originate from one sample sequenced in a study of shared clonotypes between healthy human individuals. Sequencing was performed with immunoSEQ multiplex PCR; in TCRdb, only in-frame clones are kept and a portion is missing. The repertoire holds some 1.5 million clones, around 97% seen once, with 1.2% in the top ten. The source material was naive CD4+ T cells sorted from blood. Sample subset: CD45RA+ positively selected. The receptors shown here come from a man in his thirties or forties in good health.

V gene TRBV6-1 combines with J gene TRBJ2-3; 7 nucleotides match TRBD1. CDR3 length: 15 residues. The germline V gene has CDR1 MNHNS and CDR2 SASEGT. The CDR3 DNA reads TGTGGGAGAAAGGGAGCAGGGGGTTACACAGATACGCAGTATTTT. It specifies CGRKGAGGYTDTQYF.

The J gene is TRBJ1-2, the V gene TRBV5-4; D is perhaps TRBD1 (5 bases). The CDR3 totals 14 residues. The germline gives CDR1 SGHNT, CDR2 YYREEE (reference sequence). V lost 3 bases and J lost 4, with 13 bases in between. The CDR3 here is CASSSKTVPYGYTF. The CDR3 DNA reads TGTGCCAGCAGCTCAAAGACAGTCCCCTATGGCTACACCTTC.

This clone appeared once. The gene calls are TRBV7-2 and TRBJ2-6, with D tentatively TRBD2 (6 bases). Germline V gene sequence: CDR1 SGHTA, CDR2 FQGNSA. This CDR3 is built from 17 residues. Trimming cost V 0 bases and J 1 base, with 10 bases left between them. The CDR3 loop is CASSLAGGASGANVLTF. In DNA, the CDR3 is TGTGCCAGCAGCTTAGCCGGAGGGGCGTCTGGGGCCAACGTCCTGACTTTC.

The chain couples TRBV6-5 to TRBJ2-7; D gene unclear. V was shortened by 5 bases and J by 4 bases, with 6 bases between the two germline ends. The CDR3 covers 11 residues. The V gene's germline CDR1 is MNHEY and CDR2 SVGAGI. CDR3 in amino acids: CASSDQYEQYF. CDR3 nucleotides: TGTGCCAGCAGTGACCAGTACGAGCAGTACTTC.

This clone was seen once. V usage is TRBV7-8 and J usage is TRBJ2-3; 8 nucleotides agree with TRBD1. Trimming cost V 5 bases and J 0 bases; bases outside gene matches: 4. The CDR3 loop spans 15 amino acids. In germline, CDR1 is SGHVS, CDR2 FQNEAQ. The CDR3 DNA reads as TGTGCCAGCAGCACCGACAGGGGCAGCACAGATACGCAGTATTTT. Encoded protein: CASSTDRGSTDTQYF.

The V call is TRBV7-8, the J call TRBJ2-7; D is tentatively TRBD1 or TRBD2 (5 bases each). Looked up from germline, CDR1 is SGHVS and CDR2 is FQNEAQ. The CDR3 covers 15 residues. V lost 2 bases to trimming and J lost 2 bases, with 13 bases between them. The CDR3 loop is CASSLTGAAAYEQYF. CDR3 sequence (DNA): TGTGCCAGCAGCTTAACAGGAGCGGCAGCCTACGAGCAGTACTTC. The full variable domain, in which reference TRBV7-8 and TRBJ2-7 provide the parts outside the CDR3, is GAGVSQSPRYKVAKRGQDVALRCDPISGHVSLFWYQQALGQGPEFLTYFQNEAQLDKSGLPSDRFFAERPEGSVSTLKIQRTQQEDSAVYLCASSLTGAAAYEQYFGPGTRLTVT.